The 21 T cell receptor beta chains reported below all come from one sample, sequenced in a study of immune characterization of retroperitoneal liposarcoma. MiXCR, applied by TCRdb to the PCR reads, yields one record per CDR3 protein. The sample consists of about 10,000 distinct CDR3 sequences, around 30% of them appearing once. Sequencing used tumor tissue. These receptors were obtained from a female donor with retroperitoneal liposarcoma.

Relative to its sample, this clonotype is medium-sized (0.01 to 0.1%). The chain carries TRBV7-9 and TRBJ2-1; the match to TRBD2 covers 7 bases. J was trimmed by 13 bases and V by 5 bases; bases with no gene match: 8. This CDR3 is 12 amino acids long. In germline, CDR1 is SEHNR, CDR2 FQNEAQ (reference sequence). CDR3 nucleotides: TGTGCCAGCAGCCCCCGGGGGGAGACCCAGTTCTTC. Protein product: CASSPRGETQFF.

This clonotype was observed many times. The CDR3 here is CASGLGTAQETQYF. CDR3 DNA: TGTGCTAGTGGTTTGGGAACAGCTCAAGAGACCCAGTACTTC. V and J are TRBV12-5 and TRBJ2-5; D is undetermined. The germline V gene encodes CDR1 LGHNT and CDR2 FRNRAP. The CDR3 totals 14 residues. V was pared by 1 base and J by 2 bases, with 8 bases between. The variable domain in full, with the rest retrieved from reference TRBV12-5 and TRBJ2-5, is DARVTQTPRHKVTEMGQEVTMRCQPILGHNTVFWYRQTMMQGLELLAYFRNRAPLDDSGMPKDRFSAEMPDATLATLKIQPSEPRDSAVYFCASGLGTAQETQYFGPGTRLLVL.

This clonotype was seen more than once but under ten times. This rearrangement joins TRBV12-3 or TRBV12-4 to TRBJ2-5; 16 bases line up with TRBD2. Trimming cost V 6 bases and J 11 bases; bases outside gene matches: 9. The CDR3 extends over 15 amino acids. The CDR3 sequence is CASSPGLAGGPRQYF. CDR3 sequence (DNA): TGTGCCAGCAGCCCGGGACTAGCGGGAGGGCCCCGGCAGTACTTC.

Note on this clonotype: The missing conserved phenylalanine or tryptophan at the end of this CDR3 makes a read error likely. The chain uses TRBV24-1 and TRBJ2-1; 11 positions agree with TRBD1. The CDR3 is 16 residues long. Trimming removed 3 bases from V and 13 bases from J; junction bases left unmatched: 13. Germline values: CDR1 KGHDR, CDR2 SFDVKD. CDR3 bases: TGTGCCACCAGTGATACTCGGACAGGGGGCGCGGAGACCCAGTTCTTA. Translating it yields CATSDTRTGGAETQFL.

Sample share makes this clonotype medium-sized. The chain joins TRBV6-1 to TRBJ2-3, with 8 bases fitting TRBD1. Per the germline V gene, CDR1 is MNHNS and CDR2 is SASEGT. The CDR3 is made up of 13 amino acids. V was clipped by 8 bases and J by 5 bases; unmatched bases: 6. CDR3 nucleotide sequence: TGTGCCAGCCCAAGGACAGGGCAAGATACGCAGTATTTT. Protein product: CASPRTGQDTQYF.

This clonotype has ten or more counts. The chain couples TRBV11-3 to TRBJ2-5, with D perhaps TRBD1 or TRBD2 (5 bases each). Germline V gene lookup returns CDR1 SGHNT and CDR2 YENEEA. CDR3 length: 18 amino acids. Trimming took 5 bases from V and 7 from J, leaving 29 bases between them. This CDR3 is CASSATLRGRGIPSTQYF. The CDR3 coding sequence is TGTGCCAGCAGCGCCACCCTCCGGGGCCGCGGTATCCCCTCGACCCAGTACTTC.

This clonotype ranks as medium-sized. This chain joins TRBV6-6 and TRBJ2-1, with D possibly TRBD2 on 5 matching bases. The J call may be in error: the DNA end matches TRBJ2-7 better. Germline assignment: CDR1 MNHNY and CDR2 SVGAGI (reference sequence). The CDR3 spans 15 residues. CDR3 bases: TGTGCCAGCAGTTACGAAGGGAGAGGGTACAATGAGCAGTACTTC. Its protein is CASSYEGRGYNEQYF.

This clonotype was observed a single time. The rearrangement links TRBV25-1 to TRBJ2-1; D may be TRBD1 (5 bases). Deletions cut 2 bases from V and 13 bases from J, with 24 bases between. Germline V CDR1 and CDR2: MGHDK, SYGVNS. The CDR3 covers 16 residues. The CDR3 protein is CASSEELGRVQETQFF. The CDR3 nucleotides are TGTGCCAGCAGTGAAGAGTTGGGCAGGGTTCAAGAGACCCAGTTCTTC.

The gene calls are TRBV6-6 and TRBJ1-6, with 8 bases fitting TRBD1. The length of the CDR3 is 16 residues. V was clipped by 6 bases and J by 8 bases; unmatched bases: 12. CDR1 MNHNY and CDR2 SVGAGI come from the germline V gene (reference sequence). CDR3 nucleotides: TGTGCCAGCAGGGGTGTACAGGGGGTGGGTTATTCACCCCTCCACTTT. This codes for CASRGVQGVGYSPLHF.

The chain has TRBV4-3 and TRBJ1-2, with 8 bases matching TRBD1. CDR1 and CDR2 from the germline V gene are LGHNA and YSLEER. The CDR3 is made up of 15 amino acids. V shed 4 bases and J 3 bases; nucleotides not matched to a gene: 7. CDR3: CASSPRTGTDYGYTF. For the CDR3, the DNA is TGCGCCAGCAGCCCCCGGACAGGGACCGACTATGGCTACACCTTC.

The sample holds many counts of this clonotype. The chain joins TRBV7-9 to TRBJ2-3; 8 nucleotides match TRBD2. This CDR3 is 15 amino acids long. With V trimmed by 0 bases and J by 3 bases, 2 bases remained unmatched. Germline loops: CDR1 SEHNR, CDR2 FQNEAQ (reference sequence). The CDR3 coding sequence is TGTGCCAGCAGCTTAGCCCGGGGGGGGACAGATACGCAGTATTTT. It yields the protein CASSLARGGTDTQYF.

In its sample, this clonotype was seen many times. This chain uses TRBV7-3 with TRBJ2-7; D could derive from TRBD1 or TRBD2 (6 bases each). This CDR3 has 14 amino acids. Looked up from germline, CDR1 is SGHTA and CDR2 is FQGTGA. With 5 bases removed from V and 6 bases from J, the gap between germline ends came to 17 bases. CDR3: CASSVKGGVGEQYF. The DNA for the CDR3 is TGTGCCAGCAGCGTCAAGGGGGGCGTGGGCGAGCAGTACTTC.

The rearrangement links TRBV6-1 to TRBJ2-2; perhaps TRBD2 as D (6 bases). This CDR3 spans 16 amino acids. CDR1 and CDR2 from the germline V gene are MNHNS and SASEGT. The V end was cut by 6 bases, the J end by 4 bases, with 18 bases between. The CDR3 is CASRTRGISSTGELFF. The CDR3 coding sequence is TGTGCCAGCAGAACCCGGGGGATAAGCAGCACCGGGGAGCTGTTTTTT.

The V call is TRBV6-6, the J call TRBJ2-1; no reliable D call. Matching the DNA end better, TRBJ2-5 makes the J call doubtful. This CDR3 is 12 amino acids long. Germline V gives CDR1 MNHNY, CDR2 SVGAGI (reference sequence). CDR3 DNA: TGTGCCAGCAGTTACTTACAAGAGACCCAGTACTTC. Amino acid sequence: CASSYLQETQYF.

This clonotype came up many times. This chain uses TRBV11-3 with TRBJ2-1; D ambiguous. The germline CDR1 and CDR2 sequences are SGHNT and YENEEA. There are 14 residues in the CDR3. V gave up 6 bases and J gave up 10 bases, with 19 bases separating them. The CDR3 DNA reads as TGTGCCAGCAGTCCCCTCGGTGGTGGCTACGAGCAGTTCTTC. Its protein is CASSPLGGGYEQFF.

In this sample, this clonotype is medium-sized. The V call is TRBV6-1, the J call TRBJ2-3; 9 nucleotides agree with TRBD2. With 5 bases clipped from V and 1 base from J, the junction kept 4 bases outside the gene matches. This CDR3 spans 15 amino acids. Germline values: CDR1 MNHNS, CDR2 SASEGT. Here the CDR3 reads CASSLGLAGTDTQYF. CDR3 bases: TGTGCCAGCAGTTTGGGACTAGCTGGCACAGATACGCAGTATTTT.

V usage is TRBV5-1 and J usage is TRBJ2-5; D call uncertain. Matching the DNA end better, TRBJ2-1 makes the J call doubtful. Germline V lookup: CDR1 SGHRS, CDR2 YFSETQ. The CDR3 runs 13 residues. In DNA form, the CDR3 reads TGCGCCAGCAGCCCCCGGCCTCAAGAGACCCAGTTCTTC. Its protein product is CASSPRPQETQFF.

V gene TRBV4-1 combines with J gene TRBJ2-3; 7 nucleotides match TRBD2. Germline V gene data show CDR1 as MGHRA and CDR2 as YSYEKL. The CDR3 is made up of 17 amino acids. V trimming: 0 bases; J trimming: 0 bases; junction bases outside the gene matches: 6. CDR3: CASSQDRSGASTDTQYF. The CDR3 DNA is TGCGCCAGCAGCCAAGATCGAAGCGGGGCTAGCACAGATACGCAGTATTTT.

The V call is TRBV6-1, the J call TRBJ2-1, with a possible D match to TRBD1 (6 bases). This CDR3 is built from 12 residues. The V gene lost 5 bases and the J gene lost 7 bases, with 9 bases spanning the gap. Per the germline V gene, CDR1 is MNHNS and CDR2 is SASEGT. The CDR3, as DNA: TGTGCCAGCAGTTACCAGGGGAATGAGCAGTTCTTC. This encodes CASSYQGNEQFF.

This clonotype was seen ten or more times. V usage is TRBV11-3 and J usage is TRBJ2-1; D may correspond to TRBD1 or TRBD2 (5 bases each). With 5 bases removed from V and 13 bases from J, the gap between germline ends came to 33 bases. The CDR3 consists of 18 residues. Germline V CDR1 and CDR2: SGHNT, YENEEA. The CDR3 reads CASSATLRGRGIPSTQFF. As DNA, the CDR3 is TGTGCCAGCAGCGCCACCCTCCGGGGCCGCGGTATCCCCTCGACCCAGTTCTTC.

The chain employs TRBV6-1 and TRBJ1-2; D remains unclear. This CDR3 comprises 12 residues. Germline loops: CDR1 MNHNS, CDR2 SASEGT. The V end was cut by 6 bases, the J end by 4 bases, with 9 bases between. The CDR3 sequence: CASRVLGYGYTF. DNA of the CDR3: TGTGCCAGCAGAGTGCTTGGCTATGGCTACACCTTC.